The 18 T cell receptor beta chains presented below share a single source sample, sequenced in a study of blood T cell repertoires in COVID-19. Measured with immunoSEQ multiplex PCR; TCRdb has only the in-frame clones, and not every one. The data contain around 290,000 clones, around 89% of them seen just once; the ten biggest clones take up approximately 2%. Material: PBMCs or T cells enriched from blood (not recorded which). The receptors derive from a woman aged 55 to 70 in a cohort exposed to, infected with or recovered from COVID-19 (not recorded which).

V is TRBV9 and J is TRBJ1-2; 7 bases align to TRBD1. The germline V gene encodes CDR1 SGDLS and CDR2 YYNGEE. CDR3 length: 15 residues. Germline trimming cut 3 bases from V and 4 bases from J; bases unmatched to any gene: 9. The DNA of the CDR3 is TGTGCCAGCAGCGCCCCCCGACAGGGAAGCTATGGCTACACCTTC. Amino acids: CASSAPRQGSYGYTF.

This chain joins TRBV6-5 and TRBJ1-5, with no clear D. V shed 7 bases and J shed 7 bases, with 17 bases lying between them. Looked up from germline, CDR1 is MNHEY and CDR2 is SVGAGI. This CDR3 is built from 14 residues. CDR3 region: CASTLDTNMQPQHF. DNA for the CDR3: TGTGCCAGCACCCTCGACACCAACATGCAGCCCCAGCATTTT.

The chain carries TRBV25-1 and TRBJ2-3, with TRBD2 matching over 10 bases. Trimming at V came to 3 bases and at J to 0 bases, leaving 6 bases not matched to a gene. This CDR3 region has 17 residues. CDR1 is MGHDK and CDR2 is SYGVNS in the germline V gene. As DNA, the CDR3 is TGTGCCAGCAGTGAGTGGGGACTAGCGCCTAGCACAGATACGCAGTATTTT. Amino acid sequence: CASSEWGLAPSTDTQYF. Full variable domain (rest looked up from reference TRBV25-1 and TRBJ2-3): EADIYQTPRYLVIGTGKKITLECSQTMGHDKMYWYQQDPGMELHLIHYSYGVNSTEKGDLSSESTVSRIRTEHFPLTLESARPSHTSQYLCASSEWGLAPSTDTQYFGPGTRLTVL.

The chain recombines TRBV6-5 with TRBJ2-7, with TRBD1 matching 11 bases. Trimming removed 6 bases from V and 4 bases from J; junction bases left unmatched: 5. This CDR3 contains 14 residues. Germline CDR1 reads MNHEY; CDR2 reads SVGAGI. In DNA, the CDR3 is TGTGCCAGCAGCAAGGACAGGGGGCCTTACGAGCAGTACTTC. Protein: CASSKDRGPYEQYF.

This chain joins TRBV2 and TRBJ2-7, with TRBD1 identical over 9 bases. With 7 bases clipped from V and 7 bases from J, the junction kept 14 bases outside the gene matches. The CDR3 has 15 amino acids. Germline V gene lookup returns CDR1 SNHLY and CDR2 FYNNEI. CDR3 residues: CASKRSDRDRVEQYF. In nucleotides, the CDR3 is TGTGCCAGCAAACGATCCGATAGGGACAGGGTTGAGCAGTACTTC.

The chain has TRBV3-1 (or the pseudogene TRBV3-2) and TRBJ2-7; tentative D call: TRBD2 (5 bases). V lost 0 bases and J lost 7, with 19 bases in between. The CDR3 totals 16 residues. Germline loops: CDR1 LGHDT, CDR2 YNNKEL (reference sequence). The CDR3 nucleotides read TGTGCCAGCAGCCAAGATAGTCTAGGCGGGCAGTTGGAGCAGTACTTC. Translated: CASSQDSLGGQLEQYF.

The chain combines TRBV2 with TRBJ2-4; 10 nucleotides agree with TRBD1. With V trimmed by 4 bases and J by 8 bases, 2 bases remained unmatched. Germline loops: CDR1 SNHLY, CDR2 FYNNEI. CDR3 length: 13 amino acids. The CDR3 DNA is TGTGCCAGCAGTGCGGACAGGGGGGACATTCAGTACTTC. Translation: CASSADRGDIQYF.

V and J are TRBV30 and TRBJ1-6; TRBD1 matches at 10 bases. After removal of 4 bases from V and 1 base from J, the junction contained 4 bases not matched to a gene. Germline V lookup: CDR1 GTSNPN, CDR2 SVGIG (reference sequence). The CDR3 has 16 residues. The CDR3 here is CAWTRDRGSYNSPLHF. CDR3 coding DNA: TGTGCCTGGACCCGGGACAGGGGATCCTATAATTCACCCCTCCACTTT.

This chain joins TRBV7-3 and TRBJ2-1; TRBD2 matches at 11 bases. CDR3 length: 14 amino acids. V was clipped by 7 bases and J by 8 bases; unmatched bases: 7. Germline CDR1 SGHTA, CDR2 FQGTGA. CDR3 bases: TGTGCCAGCACCAGAACTAGCGGGAGATATGAGCAGTTCTTC. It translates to CASTRTSGRYEQFF.

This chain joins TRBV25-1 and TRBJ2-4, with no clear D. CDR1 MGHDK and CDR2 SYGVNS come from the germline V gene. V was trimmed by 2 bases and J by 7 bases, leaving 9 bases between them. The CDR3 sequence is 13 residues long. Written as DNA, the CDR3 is TGTGCCAGCAGTGAACAGGTCGCGAACATTCAGTACTTC. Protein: CASSEQVANIQYF.

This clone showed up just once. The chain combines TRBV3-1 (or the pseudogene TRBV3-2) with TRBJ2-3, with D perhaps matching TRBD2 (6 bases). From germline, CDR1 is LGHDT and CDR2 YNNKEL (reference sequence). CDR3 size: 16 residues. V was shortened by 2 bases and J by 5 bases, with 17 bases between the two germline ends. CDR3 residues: CASSQRAAGRGDTQYF. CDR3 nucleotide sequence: TGTGCCAGCAGCCAAAGAGCGGCGGGAAGGGGAGATACGCAGTATTTT.

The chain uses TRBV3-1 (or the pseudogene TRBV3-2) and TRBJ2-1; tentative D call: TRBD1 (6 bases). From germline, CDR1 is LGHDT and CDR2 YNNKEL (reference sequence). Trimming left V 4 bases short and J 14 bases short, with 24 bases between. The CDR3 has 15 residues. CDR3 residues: CASSPPGSRAGEKFF. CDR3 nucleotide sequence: TGTGCCAGCAGCCCTCCCGGGTCTCGGGCAGGGGAAAAGTTCTTC.

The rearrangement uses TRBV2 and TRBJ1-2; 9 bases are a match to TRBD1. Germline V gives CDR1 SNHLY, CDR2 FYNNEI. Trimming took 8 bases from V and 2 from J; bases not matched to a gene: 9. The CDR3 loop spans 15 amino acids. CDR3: CASAMGGTGNYGYTF. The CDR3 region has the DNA TGTGCCAGCGCAATGGGGGGGACAGGGAACTATGGCTACACCTTC.

The DNA of the CDR3 is TGTGCCAGTAGTAGCGCCGCTCCTCCCAATACTCAGTACTTC. Amino acid sequence: CASSSAAPPNTQYF. V is TRBV19 and J is TRBJ2-4; no reliable D call. Germline V gives CDR1 LNHDA, CDR2 SQIVND (reference sequence). The CDR3 runs 14 residues. Trimming cost V 4 bases and J 12 bases, with 19 bases left between them.

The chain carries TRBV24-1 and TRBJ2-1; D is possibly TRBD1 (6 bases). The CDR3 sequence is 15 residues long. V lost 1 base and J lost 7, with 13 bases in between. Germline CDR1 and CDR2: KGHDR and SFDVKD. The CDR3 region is CATSDFYRAGNEQFF. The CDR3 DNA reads TGTGCCACCAGTGATTTTTACAGGGCCGGGAATGAGCAGTTCTTC.

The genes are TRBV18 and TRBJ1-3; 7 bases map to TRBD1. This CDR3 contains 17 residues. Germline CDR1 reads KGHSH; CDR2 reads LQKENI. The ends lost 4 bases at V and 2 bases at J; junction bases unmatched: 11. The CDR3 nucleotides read TGTGCCAGCTCACAGTCTGTCCAGGGGGTTCCTGGAAACACCATATATTTT. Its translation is CASSQSVQGVPGNTIYF.

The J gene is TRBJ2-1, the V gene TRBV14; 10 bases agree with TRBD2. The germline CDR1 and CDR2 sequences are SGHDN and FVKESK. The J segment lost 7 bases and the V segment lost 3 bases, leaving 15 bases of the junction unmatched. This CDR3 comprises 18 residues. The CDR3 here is CASSHLRKREGRLNEQFF. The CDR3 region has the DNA TGTGCCAGCAGCCATTTAAGAAAGCGGGAGGGCCGTTTGAATGAGCAGTTCTTC.

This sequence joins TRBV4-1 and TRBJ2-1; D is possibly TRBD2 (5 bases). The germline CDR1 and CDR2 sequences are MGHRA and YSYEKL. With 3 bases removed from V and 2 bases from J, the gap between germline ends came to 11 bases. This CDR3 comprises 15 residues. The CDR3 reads CASSQTPTTYNEQFF. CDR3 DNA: TGCGCCAGCAGCCAGACACCGACTACCTACAATGAGCAGTTCTTC.